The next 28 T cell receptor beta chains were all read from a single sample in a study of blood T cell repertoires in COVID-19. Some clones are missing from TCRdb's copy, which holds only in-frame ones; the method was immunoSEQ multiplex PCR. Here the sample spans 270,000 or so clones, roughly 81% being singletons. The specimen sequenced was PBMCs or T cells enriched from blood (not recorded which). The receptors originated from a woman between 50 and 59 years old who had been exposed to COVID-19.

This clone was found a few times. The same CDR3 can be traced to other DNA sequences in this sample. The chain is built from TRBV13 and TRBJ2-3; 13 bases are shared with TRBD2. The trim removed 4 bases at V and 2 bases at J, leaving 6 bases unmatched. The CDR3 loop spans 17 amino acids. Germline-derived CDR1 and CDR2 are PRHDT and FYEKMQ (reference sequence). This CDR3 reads CASSSRTSGGFTDTQYF. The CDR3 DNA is TGTGCCAGCAGCTCCCGGACTAGCGGGGGTTTCACAGATACGCAGTATTTT. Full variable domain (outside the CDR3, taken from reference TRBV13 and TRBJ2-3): AAGVIQSPRHLIKEKRETATLKCYPIPRHDTVYWYQQGPGQDPQFLISFYEKMQSDKGSIPDRFSAQQFSDYHSELNMSSLELGDSALYFCASSSRTSGGFTDTQYFGPGTRLTVL.

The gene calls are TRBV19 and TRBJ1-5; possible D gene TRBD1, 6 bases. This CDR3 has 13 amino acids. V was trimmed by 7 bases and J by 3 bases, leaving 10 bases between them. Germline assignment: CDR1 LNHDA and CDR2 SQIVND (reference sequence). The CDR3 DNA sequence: TGTGCCAGTAATCAGGGGAACAATCAGCCCCAGCATTTT. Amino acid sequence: CASNQGNNQPQHF. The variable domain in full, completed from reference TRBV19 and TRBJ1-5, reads DGGITQSPKYLFRKEGQNVTLSCEQNLNHDAMYWYRQDPGQGLRLIYYSQIVNDFQKGDIAEGYSVSREKKESFPLTVTSAQKNPTAFYLCASNQGNNQPQHFGDGTRLSIL.

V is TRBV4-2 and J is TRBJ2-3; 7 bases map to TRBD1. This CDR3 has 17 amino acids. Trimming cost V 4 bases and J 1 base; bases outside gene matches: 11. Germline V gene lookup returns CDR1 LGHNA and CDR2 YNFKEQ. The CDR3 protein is CASSLSGQDLRTDTQYF. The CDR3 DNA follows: TGTGCCAGCAGCCTAAGCGGACAGGACTTACGCACAGATACGCAGTATTTT.

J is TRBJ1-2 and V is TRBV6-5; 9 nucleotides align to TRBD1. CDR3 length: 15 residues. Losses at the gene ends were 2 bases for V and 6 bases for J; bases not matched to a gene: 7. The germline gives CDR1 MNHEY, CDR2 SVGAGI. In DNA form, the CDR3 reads TGTGCCAGCAGTTACGTCGGACAGGGGTTCCATGGCTACACCTTC. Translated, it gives CASSYVGQGFHGYTF.

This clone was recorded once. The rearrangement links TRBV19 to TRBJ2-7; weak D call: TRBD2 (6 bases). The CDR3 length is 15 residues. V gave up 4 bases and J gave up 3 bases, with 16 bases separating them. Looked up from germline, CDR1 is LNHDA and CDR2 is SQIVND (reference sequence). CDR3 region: CASSTNYGGDYEQYF. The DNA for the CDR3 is TGTGCCAGTAGTACTAACTACGGCGGGGACTACGAGCAGTACTTC.

CDR3 DNA sequence: TGTGCCAGCAGTCCTGGACAGGGTGCGGGTGAAGCTTTCTTT. Encoded protein: CASSPGQGAGEAFF. This rearrangement joins TRBV6-5 to TRBJ1-1; 8 bases map to TRBD1. V lost 5 bases, J lost 7 bases, and 9 bases stayed unmatched. From germline, CDR1 is MNHEY and CDR2 SVGAGI. The CDR3 is 14 residues long.

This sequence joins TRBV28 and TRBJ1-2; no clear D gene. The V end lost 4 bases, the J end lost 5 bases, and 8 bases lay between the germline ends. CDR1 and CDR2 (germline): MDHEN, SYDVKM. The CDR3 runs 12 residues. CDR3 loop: CASSSTVYGYTF. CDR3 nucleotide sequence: TGTGCCAGCAGTTCCACAGTATATGGCTACACCTTC.

As DNA, the CDR3 is TGTGCCAGTAGCCCGGACAACTCCTATAATTCACCCCTCCACTTT. Its protein product is CASSPDNSYNSPLHF. The chain employs TRBV19 and TRBJ1-6; a possible D gene is TRBD1 (5 bases). Germline CDR1 reads LNHDA; CDR2 reads SQIVND (reference sequence). V lost 6 bases, J lost 0 bases, and 9 bases lay in between. CDR3 size: 15 residues. The whole variable domain, filled in from reference TRBV19 and TRBJ1-6, reads DGGITQSPKYLFRKEGQNVTLSCEQNLNHDAMYWYRQDPGQGLRLIYYSQIVNDFQKGDIAEGYSVSREKKESFPLTVTSAQKNPTAFYLCASSPDNSYNSPLHFGNGTRLTVT.

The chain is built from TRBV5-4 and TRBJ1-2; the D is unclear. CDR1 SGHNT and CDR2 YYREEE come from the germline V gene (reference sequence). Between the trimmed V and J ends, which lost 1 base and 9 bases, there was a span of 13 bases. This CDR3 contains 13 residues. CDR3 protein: CASSLYPIDSYTF. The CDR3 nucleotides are TGTGCCAGCAGCTTGTATCCGATTGACAGCTACACCTTC.

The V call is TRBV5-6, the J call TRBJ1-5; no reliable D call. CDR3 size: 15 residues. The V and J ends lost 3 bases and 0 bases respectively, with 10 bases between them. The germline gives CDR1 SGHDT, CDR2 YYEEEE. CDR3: CASSSRRLSNQPQHF. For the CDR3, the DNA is TGTGCCAGCAGCTCGCGGAGACTTAGCAATCAGCCCCAGCATTTT.

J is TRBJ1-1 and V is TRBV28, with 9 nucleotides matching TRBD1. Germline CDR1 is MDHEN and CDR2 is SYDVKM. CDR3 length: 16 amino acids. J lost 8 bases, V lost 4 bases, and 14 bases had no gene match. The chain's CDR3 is CASSSLPQGAPAEAFF. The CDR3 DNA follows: TGTGCCAGCAGTTCCCTCCCACAGGGGGCCCCGGCGGAAGCTTTCTTT.

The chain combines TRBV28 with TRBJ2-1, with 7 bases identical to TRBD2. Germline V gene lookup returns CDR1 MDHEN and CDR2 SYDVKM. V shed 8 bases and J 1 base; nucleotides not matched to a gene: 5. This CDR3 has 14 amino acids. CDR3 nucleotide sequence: TGTGCCAGCCTGGGGGGAGGGTCCTACAATGAGCAGTTCTTC. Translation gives CASLGGGSYNEQFF.

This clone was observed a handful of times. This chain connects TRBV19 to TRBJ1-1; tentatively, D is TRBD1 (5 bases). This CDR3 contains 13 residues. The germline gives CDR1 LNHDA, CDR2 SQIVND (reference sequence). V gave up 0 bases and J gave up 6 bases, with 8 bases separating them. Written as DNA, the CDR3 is TGTGCCAGTAGTATAGATTGGGGGGCTGAAGCTTTCTTT. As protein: CASSIDWGAEAFF.

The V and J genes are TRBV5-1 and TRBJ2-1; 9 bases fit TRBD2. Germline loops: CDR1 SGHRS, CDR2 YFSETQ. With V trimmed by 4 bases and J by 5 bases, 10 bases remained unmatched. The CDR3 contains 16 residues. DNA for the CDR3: TGCGCCAGCAGCGACATACCTAGCGGGGTGAACAATGAGCAGTTCTTC. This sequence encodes CASSDIPSGVNNEQFF.

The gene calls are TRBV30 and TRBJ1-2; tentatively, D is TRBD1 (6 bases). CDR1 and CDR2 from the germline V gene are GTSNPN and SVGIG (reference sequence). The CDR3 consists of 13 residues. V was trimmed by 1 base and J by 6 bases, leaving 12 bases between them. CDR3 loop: CAWSEGVNHGYTF. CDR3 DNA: TGTGCCTGGAGTGAGGGGGTCAACCATGGCTACACCTTC.

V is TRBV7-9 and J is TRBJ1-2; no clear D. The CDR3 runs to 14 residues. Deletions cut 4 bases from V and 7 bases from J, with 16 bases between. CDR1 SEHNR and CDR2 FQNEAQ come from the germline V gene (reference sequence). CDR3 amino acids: CASSSPRASSGYTF. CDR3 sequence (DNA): TGTGCCAGCAGCTCCCCGAGGGCTTCTAGTGGCTACACCTTC.

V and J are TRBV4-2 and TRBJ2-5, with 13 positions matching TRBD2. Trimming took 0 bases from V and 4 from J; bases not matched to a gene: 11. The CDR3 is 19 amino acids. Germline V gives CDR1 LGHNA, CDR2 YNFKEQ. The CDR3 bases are TGTGCCAGCAGCCAAGAAAGGAGGACTAGCGGGGGCCGGGGAGAGACCCAGTACTTC. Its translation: CASSQERRTSGGRGETQYF.

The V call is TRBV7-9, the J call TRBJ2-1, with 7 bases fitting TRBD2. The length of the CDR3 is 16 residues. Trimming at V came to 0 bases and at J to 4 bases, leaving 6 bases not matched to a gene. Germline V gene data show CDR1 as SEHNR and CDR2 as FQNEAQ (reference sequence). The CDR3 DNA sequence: TGTGCCAGCAGCTTAGCTTTGAGCGGGGATTACAATGAGCAGTTCTTC. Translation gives CASSLALSGDYNEQFF.

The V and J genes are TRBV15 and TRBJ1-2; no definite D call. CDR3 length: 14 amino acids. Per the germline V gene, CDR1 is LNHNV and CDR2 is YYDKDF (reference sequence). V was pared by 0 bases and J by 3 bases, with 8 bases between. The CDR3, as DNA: TGTGCCACCAGCAGAGATAGACGGGACTATGGCTACACCTTC. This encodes CATSRDRRDYGYTF.

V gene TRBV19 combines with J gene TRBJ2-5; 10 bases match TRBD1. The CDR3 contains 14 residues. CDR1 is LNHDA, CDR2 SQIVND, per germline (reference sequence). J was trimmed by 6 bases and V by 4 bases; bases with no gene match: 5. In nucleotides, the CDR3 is TGTGCCAGTAGTACGGGACAGGGGATACAGACCCAGTACTTC. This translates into CASSTGQGIQTQYF.

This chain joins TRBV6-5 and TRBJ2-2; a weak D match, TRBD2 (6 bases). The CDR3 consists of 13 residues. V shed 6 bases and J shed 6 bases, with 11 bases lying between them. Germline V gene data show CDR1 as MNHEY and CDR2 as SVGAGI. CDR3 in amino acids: CASSQRAAGELFF. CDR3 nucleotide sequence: TGTGCCAGCAGCCAGCGGGCAGCCGGGGAGCTGTTTTTT.

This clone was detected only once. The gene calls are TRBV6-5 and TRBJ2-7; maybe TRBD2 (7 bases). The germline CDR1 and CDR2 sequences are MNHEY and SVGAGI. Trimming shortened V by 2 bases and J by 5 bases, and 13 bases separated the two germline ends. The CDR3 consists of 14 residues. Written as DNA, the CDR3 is TGTGCCAGCAGTTACCGTAGGGGGGGGGACGAGCAGTACTTC. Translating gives CASSYRRGGDEQYF.

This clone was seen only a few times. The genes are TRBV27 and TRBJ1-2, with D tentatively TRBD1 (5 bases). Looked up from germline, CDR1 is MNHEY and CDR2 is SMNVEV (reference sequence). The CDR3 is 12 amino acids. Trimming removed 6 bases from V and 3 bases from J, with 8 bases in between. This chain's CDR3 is CASRGPYYGYTF. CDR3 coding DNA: TGTGCCAGCAGGGGGCCGTACTATGGCTACACCTTC.

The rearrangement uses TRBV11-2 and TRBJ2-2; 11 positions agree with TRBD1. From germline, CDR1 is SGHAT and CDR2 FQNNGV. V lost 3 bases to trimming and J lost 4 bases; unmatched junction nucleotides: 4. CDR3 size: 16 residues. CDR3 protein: CASSFGQGASTGELFF. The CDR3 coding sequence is TGTGCCAGCAGCTTCGGACAGGGGGCATCCACCGGGGAGCTGTTTTTT.

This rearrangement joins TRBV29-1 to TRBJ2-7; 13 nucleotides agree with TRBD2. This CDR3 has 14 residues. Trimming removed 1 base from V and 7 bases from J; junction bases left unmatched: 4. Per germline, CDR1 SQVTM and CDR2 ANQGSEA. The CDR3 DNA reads TGCAGCGTTGAAGGACTAGCGGGGGGTTATGAGCAGTACTTC. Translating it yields CSVEGLAGGYEQYF.

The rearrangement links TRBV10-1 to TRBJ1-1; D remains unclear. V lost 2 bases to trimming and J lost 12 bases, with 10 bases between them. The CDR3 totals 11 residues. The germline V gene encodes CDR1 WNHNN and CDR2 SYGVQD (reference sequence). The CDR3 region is CASSEGPRTFF. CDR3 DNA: TGCGCCAGCAGTGAGGGTCCCAGAACTTTCTTT.

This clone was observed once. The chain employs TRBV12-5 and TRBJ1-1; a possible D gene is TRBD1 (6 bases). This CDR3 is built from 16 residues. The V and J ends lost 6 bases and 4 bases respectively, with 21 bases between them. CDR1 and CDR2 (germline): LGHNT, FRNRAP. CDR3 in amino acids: CASGLQLIQGGTEAFF. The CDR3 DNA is TGTGCTAGTGGCCTCCAATTAATACAGGGCGGCACTGAAGCTTTCTTT. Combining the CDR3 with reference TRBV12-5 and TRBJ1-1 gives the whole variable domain DARVTQTPRHKVTEMGQEVTMRCQPILGHNTVFWYRQTMMQGLELLAYFRNRAPLDDSGMPKDRFSAEMPDATLATLKIQPSEPRDSAVYFCASGLQLIQGGTEAFFGQGTRLTVV.

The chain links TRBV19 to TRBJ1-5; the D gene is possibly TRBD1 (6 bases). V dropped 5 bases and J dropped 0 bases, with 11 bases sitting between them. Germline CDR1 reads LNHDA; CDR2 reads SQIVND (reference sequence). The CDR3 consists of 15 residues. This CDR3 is CASSLTGYSNQPQHF. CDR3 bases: TGTGCCAGTAGTTTGACAGGTTATAGCAATCAGCCCCAGCATTTT.